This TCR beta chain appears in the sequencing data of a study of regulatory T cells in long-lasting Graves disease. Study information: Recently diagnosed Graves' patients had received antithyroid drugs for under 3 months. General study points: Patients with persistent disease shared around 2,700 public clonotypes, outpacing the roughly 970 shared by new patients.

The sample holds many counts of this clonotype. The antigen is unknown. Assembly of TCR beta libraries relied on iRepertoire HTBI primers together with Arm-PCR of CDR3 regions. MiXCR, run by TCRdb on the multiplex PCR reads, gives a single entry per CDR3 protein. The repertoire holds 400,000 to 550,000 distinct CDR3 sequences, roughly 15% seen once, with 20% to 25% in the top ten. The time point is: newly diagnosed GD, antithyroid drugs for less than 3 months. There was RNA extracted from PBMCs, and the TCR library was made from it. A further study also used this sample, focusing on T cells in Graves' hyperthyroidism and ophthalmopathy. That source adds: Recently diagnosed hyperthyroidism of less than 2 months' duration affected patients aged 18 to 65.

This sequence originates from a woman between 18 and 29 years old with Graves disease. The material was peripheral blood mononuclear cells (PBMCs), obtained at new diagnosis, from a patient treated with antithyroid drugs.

The CDR3 region has the DNA TGTGCCAGCAGTTTCTCTAGCGGCACCTACGAGCAGTACTTC. Translation gives CASSFSSGTYEQYF. The V and J genes are TRBV12-3 or TRBV12-4 and TRBJ2-7; 7 positions agree with TRBD2. The length of the CDR3 is 14 residues. With 3 bases clipped from V and 2 bases from J, the junction kept 4 bases outside the gene matches.